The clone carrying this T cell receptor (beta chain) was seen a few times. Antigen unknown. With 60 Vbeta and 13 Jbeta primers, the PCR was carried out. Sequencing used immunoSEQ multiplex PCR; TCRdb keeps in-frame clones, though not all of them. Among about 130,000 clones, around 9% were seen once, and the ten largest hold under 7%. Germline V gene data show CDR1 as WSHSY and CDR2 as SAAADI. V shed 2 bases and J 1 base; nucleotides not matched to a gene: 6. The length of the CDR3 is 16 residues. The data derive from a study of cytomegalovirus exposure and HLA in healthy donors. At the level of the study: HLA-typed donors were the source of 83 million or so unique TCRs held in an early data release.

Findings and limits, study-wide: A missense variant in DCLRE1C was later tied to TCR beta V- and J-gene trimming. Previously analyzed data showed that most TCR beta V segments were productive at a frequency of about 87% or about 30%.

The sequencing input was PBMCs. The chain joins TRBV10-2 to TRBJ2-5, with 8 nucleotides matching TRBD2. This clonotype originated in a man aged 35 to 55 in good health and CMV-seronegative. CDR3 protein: CASSERRGALQETQYF. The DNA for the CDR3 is TGCGCCAGCAGTGAGAGGCGGGGGGCCCTCCAAGAGACCCAGTACTTC.